Detailed here is one T cell receptor (beta chain). The CDR3 has 14 residues. V was pared by 1 base and J by 3 bases, with 2 bases of the junction left unmatched. Germline CDR1 SGHTA, CDR2 FQGNSA. The data originate from a study of blood T cell repertoires in COVID-19. Study overall: T cells, B-cell-depleted T cells, or PBMCs supplied cDNA or gDNA.

Sequencing used immunoSEQ multiplex PCR; TCRdb keeps in-frame clones, though not all of them. The sample carries about 120,000 clones, over 75% recorded once. This TCR derives from a man between 45 and 60 years old with acute or convalescent COVID-19. The V and J genes are TRBV7-2 and TRBJ2-7, with TRBD1 identical over 8 bases. What was sequenced was peripheral blood. The CDR3 here is CASSLGTGRYEQYF. The DNA of the CDR3 is TGTGCCAGCAGCTTAGGGACAGGGCGCTACGAGCAGTACTTC.